The clone carrying this T cell receptor beta chain was detected many times. This CDR3 is 15 amino acids long. The germline V and J ends were trimmed by 4 bases and 7 bases, with 20 bases remaining between them. CDR1 SGHNT and CDR2 YYREEE come from the germline V gene (reference sequence). The data originate from a study of beta chain features in type 1 diabetes. All of the isolated RNA was reverse transcribed, so expressed TCRB transcripts were sequenced. Sequenced by immunoSEQ multiplex PCR; TCRdb stores in-frame clones only, minus some. The sample consists of hundreds of thousands of clones, around 7.6% of them appearing once.

Specimen: central memory CD4+ T cells from blood. The chain uses TRBV5-4 and TRBJ1-1; no definite D call. This TCR derives from a woman under 30 in good health. In DNA, the CDR3 is TGTGCCAGCAGCGCTTTCGAGGTTCGGAACTTTGAAGCTTTCTTT. Protein product: CASSAFEVRNFEAFF.